This paragraph covers one T cell receptor (beta chain) sequence. Its matching antigen is unknown. The data are from a study of cytomegalovirus exposure and HLA in healthy donors. Across the study: From donors who were HLA-typed, an early data release held approximately 91 million unique TCRs.

Trimming took 8 bases from V and 1 from J; bases not matched to a gene: 19. Germline lookup yields CDR1 ENHRY and CDR2 SYGVKD. The CDR3 is 19 residues long. The primer mix had 60 Vbeta and 13 Jbeta primers. Sequencing used immunoSEQ multiplex PCR; TCRdb keeps in-frame clones, though not all of them. This sample has about 120,000 clones, with 81% found just once. Sampled while nominally healthy, donors likely had unrecorded immune exposures. Overall study findings and caveats: As a later analysis revealed, the rate of TCR association differed by HLA locus, with DRB1 most and HLA-C fewest.

The sequencing sample was made of PBMCs. The gene calls are TRBV10-3 and TRBJ2-3, with TRBD2 matching over 9 bases. This TCR was recovered from a woman between 40 and 55 years old in good health and CMV-seronegative. The CDR3 is CAIQGGGGGEFGRTDTQYF. CDR3 coding DNA: TGTGCCATCCAGGGAGGGGGCGGGGGGGAATTTGGTCGCACAGATACGCAGTATTTT.